Described below is a single T cell receptor beta chain sequence and its context. This sample was included in a study of CD8+ T cells in alopecia areata. Study-wide background: Treated patients were given 5 to 10 mg oral tofacitinib twice daily.

cDNA serving as the sequencing template came from extracted, reverse transcribed RNA. The table came from immunoSEQ multiplex PCR; TCRdb's copy has only in-frame clones and leaves some out. The sample lists 170,000 or so clones; around 60% were seen once. V lost 3 bases to trimming and J lost 4 bases, with 3 bases between them. Germline CDR1 SGHRS, CDR2 YFSETQ. The CDR3 is 11 residues long. The sample's treatment: oral pan-JAK inhibitor, 5-10 mg twice daily. This material consisted of CD8+ T cells sorted from blood, taken at week 24, from a patient treated with tofacitinib. The TCR comes from a human donor with alopecia areata. The rearrangement joins TRBV5-1 to TRBJ2-3, with D hard to call. The CDR3: CASSSPDTQYF. The CDR3 nucleotides are TGCGCCAGCAGCTCTCCAGATACGCAGTATTTT.